Included here is one T cell receptor beta chain sequence, with context. Its antigen is unidentified. This entry comes from a study of cytomegalovirus exposure and HLA in healthy donors. Study-level findings and limits: Immune exposure was documented only through CMV serostatus. Analyzed later, most CMV-associated TCR beta chains appeared HLA-restricted.

Use of 60 Vbeta and 13 Jbeta primers characterized the PCR. Here immunoSEQ multiplex PCR was the method, and the copy in TCRdb shows in-frame clones only, minus some. The sample gives 150,000 to 200,000 clones, around four fifths of which show up once; roughly 0.73% is in the top ten. Sequencing was carried out using PBMCs. The source of this sequence is a woman younger than 35 in good health and CMV-seronegative.

DNA for the CDR3: TGTGCCAGCATGTTACCGGGACTAGCGGATCCTTCTGCCAAAAACATTCAGTACTTC. Its protein product is CASMLPGLADPSAKNIQYF. V and J are TRBV28 and TRBJ2-4; 11 bases agree with TRBD2. The CDR3 extends over 19 amino acids. The germline V gene has CDR1 MDHEN and CDR2 SYDVKM. V shed 7 bases and J 1 base; nucleotides not matched to a gene: 15.